Shown below are 21 T cell receptor beta chains from a single sample sequenced in a study of early T cells in non-severe SARS-CoV-2 infection. TCRdb reanalysed the 5' RACE reads using MiXCR and keeps one entry per CDR3 protein. The data contain 35,000 to 40,000 distinct CDR3 sequences, over 8.5% of them singletons. Sequences were obtained from whole blood. The receptors were sampled from an adult who was a healthcare worker with PCR-confirmed SARS-CoV-2 infection or an uninfected control (not recorded which).

In its sample, this clonotype was seen many times. The genes are TRBV20-1 and TRBJ1-2; 9 bases are a match to TRBD1. Germline CDR1 is DFQATT and CDR2 is SNEGSKA (reference sequence). The V segment lost 4 bases and the J segment 6 bases; nucleotides outside the gene matches: 9. The CDR3 extends over 14 amino acids. The CDR3: CSAIGTGGRDGYTF. In DNA form, the CDR3 reads TGCAGTGCTATCGGCACAGGGGGCCGCGATGGCTACACCTTC.

Only a few counts were recorded for this clonotype. The chain carries TRBV7-9 and TRBJ2-3; D gene uncertain. This CDR3 is 12 amino acids long. Trimming shortened V by 3 bases and J by 5 bases, and 6 bases separated the two germline ends. The V gene's germline CDR1 is SEHNR and CDR2 FQNEAQ (reference sequence). The CDR3 loop reads CASSLGKDTQYF. The CDR3 coding sequence is TGTGCCAGCAGCTTGGGGAAAGATACGCAGTATTTT.

This clonotype was seen ten or more times. This sequence joins TRBV6-5 and TRBJ1-3; 7 nucleotides agree with TRBD1. Germline V lookup: CDR1 MNHEY, CDR2 SVGAGI. The ends lost 6 bases at V and 7 bases at J; junction bases unmatched: 15. The CDR3 extends over 16 amino acids. The CDR3 region is CASSSTWDSSFNTIYF. The DNA of the CDR3 is TGTGCCAGCAGCAGTACTTGGGACAGTTCCTTTAACACCATATATTTT.

In its sample, this clonotype was seen many times. The chain recombines TRBV20-1 with TRBJ1-1, with a tentative D call TRBD1 (5 bases). Trimming removed 5 bases from V and 5 bases from J, with 15 bases in between. Germline CDR1 is DFQATT and CDR2 is SNEGSKA (reference sequence). There are 13 residues in the CDR3. The DNA for the CDR3 is TGCAGTGCTTGGGGGAGAAGGGGTACTGAAGCTTTCTTT. It specifies CSAWGRRGTEAFF.

In this sample, this clonotype turned up a few times. V is TRBV6-5 and J is TRBJ1-2; perhaps TRBD1 as D (5 bases). Per germline, CDR1 MNHEY and CDR2 SVGAGI. The CDR3 runs 15 residues. Trimming took off 3 bases at V and 0 bases at J, with 11 bases between the two ends. DNA for the CDR3: TGTGCCAGCAGTTATTCGACAGCCACTAACTATGGCTACACCTTC. It translates to CASSYSTATNYGYTF.

The chain recombines TRBV29-1 with TRBJ2-3; the D gene could be TRBD1 or TRBD2 (5 bases each). Germline V gene data show CDR1 as SQVTM and CDR2 as ANQGSEA. The CDR3 contains 14 residues. Trimming left V 7 bases short and J 2 bases short, with 16 bases between. The CDR3 coding sequence is TGCAGCGCCACGGGGCGGCACATCACAGATACGCAGTATTTT. It codes for CSATGRHITDTQYF.

The sample holds many counts of this clonotype. The CDR3 nucleotides are TGTGCCAGCGCTCTAGACAGCTCCTATAATTCACCCCTCCACTTT. This translates into CASALDSSYNSPLHF. The chain joins TRBV13 to TRBJ1-6, with D perhaps TRBD1 (5 bases). The ends were cut back, 8 bases at V and 0 bases at J, with 11 bases in the middle. The length of the CDR3 is 15 residues. Germline V gene lookup returns CDR1 PRHDT and CDR2 FYEKMQ (reference sequence).

Note on this clonotype: Its ends do not fully match the called genes, so a read error is possible. The chain is built from TRBV5-1 and TRBJ2-7, with a weak D call TRBD2 (5 bases). The CDR3 is made up of 14 amino acids. Germline V gene data show CDR1 as SGHRS and CDR2 as YFSETQ. The CDR3 here is CASSLEAASYGQYF. The CDR3 bases are TGCGCCAGCAGCTTGGAGGCAGCTAGCTACGGGCAGTACTTC. Complete variable domain (other parts from reference TRBV5-1 and TRBJ2-7): KAGVTQTPRYLIKTRGQQVTLSCSPISGHRSVSWYQQTPGQGLQFLFEYFSETQRNKGNFPGRFSGRQFSNSRSEMNVSTLELGDSALYLCASSLEAASYGQYFGPGTRLTVT.

This clonotype was detected only a few times. The V and J genes are TRBV19 and TRBJ1-1; D gene unclear. V lost 6 bases and J lost 4, with 9 bases in between. Looked up from germline, CDR1 is LNHDA and CDR2 is SQIVND (reference sequence). The CDR3 totals 12 residues. DNA of the CDR3: TGTGCCAGTAGAGAATTGGCCACTGAAGCTTTCTTT. Protein sequence: CASRELATEAFF.

There are a few counts of this clonotype. This chain joins TRBV29-1 and TRBJ2-1, with TRBD2 as a possible D gene (6 bases). V lost 7 bases to trimming and J lost 9 bases, with 13 bases between them. Germline values: CDR1 SQVTM, CDR2 ANQGSEA. The CDR3 sequence is 11 residues long. This CDR3 is CSALEGGEQFF. CDR3 coding DNA: TGCAGCGCCCTTGAGGGAGGTGAGCAGTTCTTC.

This clonotype was counted ten times or more. V gene TRBV7-3 combines with J gene TRBJ2-3; perhaps D is TRBD1 or TRBD2 (5 bases each). Germline assignment: CDR1 SGHTA and CDR2 FQGTGA. The CDR3 runs 16 residues. With 5 bases removed from V and 1 base from J, the gap between germline ends came to 16 bases. The CDR3 sequence: CASSPLGAGGTDTQYF. The CDR3 DNA follows: TGTGCCAGCAGCCCCCTCGGGGCAGGCGGCACAGATACGCAGTATTTT.

This clonotype has a count of ten or more. The chain employs TRBV10-2 and TRBJ2-6; 7 bases are shared with TRBD1. The CDR3 sequence is 19 residues long. V was pared by 6 bases and J by 2 bases, with 16 bases of the junction left unmatched. Per the germline V gene, CDR1 is WSHSY and CDR2 is SAAADI. The CDR3 nucleotides read TGCGCCAGCAGGGACCCCTGGGAAGGGGGCTTTGCTGGGGCCAACGTCCTGACTTTC. Its protein is CASRDPWEGGFAGANVLTF.

For this clonotype: With a much larger clone just one base away, this may be a read error. The rearrangement joins TRBV3-1 to TRBJ2-2; D might be TRBD2 (5 bases). Per germline, CDR1 LGHDT and CDR2 YNNKEL (reference sequence). The CDR3 consists of 14 residues. Between the trimmed V and J ends, which lost 5 bases and 3 bases, there was a span of 10 bases. CDR3 loop: CASSERRDTGELFF. CDR3 nucleotide sequence: TGTGCCAGCAGCGAGCGGCGTGACACCGGGGAGCTGTTTTTT.

There are a few counts of this clonotype. The chain has TRBV18 and TRBJ1-1, with D uncertain. CDR3 length: 14 amino acids. Germline V gene sequence: CDR1 KGHSH, CDR2 LQKENI. Trimming took off 0 bases at V and 4 bases at J, with 9 bases between the two ends. CDR3 region: CASSPPGRITEAFF. The CDR3 nucleotides are TGTGCCAGCTCACCACCGGGCAGGATCACTGAAGCTTTCTTT.

This clonotype has at least ten counts. The chain links TRBV6-2 or TRBV6-3 to TRBJ2-5; 8 positions agree with TRBD1. CDR1 is MNHEY, CDR2 SVGEGT, per germline. With 6 bases clipped from V and 5 bases from J, the junction kept 8 bases outside the gene matches. The CDR3 is made up of 14 amino acids. The CDR3, as DNA: TGTGCCAGCAGGGCGACAGGGGACGGGGAGACCCAGTACTTC. This sequence encodes CASRATGDGETQYF.

This clonotype was counted at least ten times. This chain links TRBV18 with TRBJ1-2; TRBD1 matches 8 bases. V lost 2 bases, J lost 5 bases, and 7 bases stayed unmatched. The length of the CDR3 is 15 residues. Germline CDR1 reads KGHSH; CDR2 reads LQKENI. CDR3 amino acids: CASSPSTGTGYGYTF. The CDR3 bases are TGTGCCAGCTCACCATCAACCGGGACAGGTTATGGCTACACCTTC.

At least ten counts were recorded for this clonotype. The V call is TRBV2, the J call TRBJ1-1; D possibly corresponds to TRBD1 (6 bases). V dropped 6 bases and J dropped 5 bases, with 16 bases sitting between them. Germline V gene sequence: CDR1 SNHLY, CDR2 FYNNEI. The CDR3 runs 14 residues. CDR3 in amino acids: CASRSDGRGTEAFF. The CDR3 region has the DNA TGTGCCAGCAGATCTGATGGGAGGGGGACTGAAGCTTTCTTT.

At least ten counts were recorded for this clonotype. The CDR3, as DNA: TGCGCCAGCAGCCAAGATTTTGGGGTGGGTGGCACTGAAGCTTTCTTT. It specifies CASSQDFGVGGTEAFF. The rearrangement joins TRBV4-1 to TRBJ1-1, with D unresolved. Germline-derived CDR1 and CDR2 are MGHRA and YSYEKL. This CDR3 has 16 amino acids. Deletions cut 0 bases from V and 4 bases from J, with 15 bases between.

This clonotype was recorded many times. J is TRBJ1-2 and V is TRBV21-1. TRBV21-1 represents a pseudogene. The CDR3 extends over 13 amino acids. The CDR3 region is CASSKLNAYGYTF. Here the CDR3 DNA reads TGTGCCAGCAGCAAACTAAATGCCTATGGCTACACCTTC.

This clonotype has a count of ten or more. The V and J genes are TRBV29-1 and TRBJ2-3; TRBD2 matches at 13 bases. Germline V CDR1 and CDR2: SQVTM, ANQGSEA. With 3 bases clipped from V and 0 bases from J, the junction kept 12 bases outside the gene matches. The CDR3 runs 19 residues. The CDR3 region is CSVDLMRTSGGFSTDTQYF. CDR3 nucleotide sequence: TGCAGCGTTGACCTCATGAGGACTAGCGGGGGCTTTAGCACAGATACGCAGTATTTT.

This clonotype was observed at least ten times. This chain uses TRBV5-1 with TRBJ1-2; 8 nucleotides match TRBD1. Per the germline V gene, CDR1 is SGHRS and CDR2 is YFSETQ. With V trimmed by 4 bases and J by 6 bases, 11 bases remained unmatched. The CDR3 length is 15 residues. CDR3: CASSADREFYNGYTF. CDR3 bases: TGCGCCAGCAGCGCGGACAGGGAGTTTTATAATGGCTACACCTTC. The complete variable domain, with remaining parts taken from reference TRBV5-1 and TRBJ1-2, reads KAGVTQTPRYLIKTRGQQVTLSCSPISGHRSVSWYQQTPGQGLQFLFEYFSETQRNKGNFPGRFSGRQFSNSRSEMNVSTLELGDSALYLCASSADREFYNGYTFGSGTRLTVV.